This T cell receptor beta chain was sequenced in a study of shared clonotypes between healthy human individuals (dated by TCRdb to the early 2020s). Broadly, across the study: Three men and two women, aged 18 to 49 years, made up the cohort. To estimate repertoire size and how much clonotype sharing occurs between individuals, the study deeply sequenced the blood TCR repertoires of five healthy adults. Different laboratories and diverse techniques were used to prepare libraries and sequence TCR repertoires, to increase sequencing depth and limit assay-specific biases. Per donor, leukapheresis produced somewhere between about 0.94 and 8.9 billion PBMCs. What the study reported, not specific to this receptor: Sampling was restricted to blood, and TCR repertoires in tissues likely differ from the TCR repertoires found in blood. Pairwise subsampling led to the expectation that sequencing depth would affect the degree of clonotype sharing among donors. The genetic and exposure-history diversity represented was limited by the small number of donors.

Using the deep immunoSEQ assay, TCR CDR3 regions were amplified from genomic DNA by multiplex PCR. Genomic DNA extracted from each cell subset was distributed evenly over all wells of several immunoSEQ 96-well plates, and each plate served as one replicate. Each replicate PCR for unsorted PBMC received 300 to 350 ng genomic DNA, equal to 30,000 to 35,000 T cell genomes. Ten immunoSEQ deep assay plates were used to sequence unsorted PBMC genomic DNA. Purified libraries were measured with a Qubit 3.0 fluorometer, size-checked on a Bioanalyzer 2100, and measured again with the KAPA Library Quantification kit. Each immunoSEQ 96-well plate was sequenced on its own single-read 150-cycle Illumina NextSeq 550 flow cell. Under the source paper's analysis protocol: Because the immunoSEQ output included only junctional sequences and no quality scores, the filtering could not be the same as the filtering used for full-length reads. Sequences were annotated with PyIR, a Python wrapper for IgBLAST v1.9, using IMGT germline references to assign V/J genes and CDR3. Reads with weak V/J assignments (E-value above 1e-6), missing CDR3, stop codons, out-of-frame junctions, or ambiguous translated residues were removed. A V3J clonotype was defined by an identical inferred V gene, J gene, and CDR3 amino acid sequence. Percentage overlap between repertoires was computed as shared unique clonotypes divided by the size of the smaller repertoire. Repertoire richness was assessed with RTK rarefaction, the Chao1 estimator, and Recon v2.1 estimates of unobserved clonotypes. TCRdb's version of the immuneACCESS table is confined to in-frame rearrangements and falls short of the full clone set. An unresolved V gene accounts for under half of the shortfall where checked; the remainder is of unknown origin. V, J and clone size are taken as reported in that table, and D and trimming were inferred from the DNA itself. This sample comprises some 490,000 clones, 70% to 85% of them detected only once. The ten top clones hold about 11% of the sample.

At the junction V is shortened by 4 bases and J by 5 bases; bases outside the gene matches: 11. The germline V gene gives CDR1 as SGHTA and CDR2 as FQGNSA. Inclusive of the bounding cysteine and phenylalanine, the CDR3 is 16 residues long. Only CDR3 DNA remains: 48 bases, in frame from the first base. The donors were healthy, HIV-negative adults who had no recently reported acute infections or vaccinations. Only Caucasian adults living in Nashville, Tennessee, USA were represented among the donors. In the unsorted samples, around 81 million PBMCs were counted, and genomic DNA was extracted using the QIAamp DNA Blood Mini kit. Blood was collected by leukapheresis, and PBMCs were isolated by Ficoll-Histopaque density gradient centrifugation and then cryopreserved in liquid nitrogen vapor phase. Concerning this clone itself: It lacks a known antigen. No qualities accompany the bases; no much larger clone lies one base away.

Sequencing was carried out using PBMCs. The V and J genes are TRBV7-2 and TRBJ2-7; 10 nucleotides in the junction match TRBD2. This TCR came from a woman aged 40 to 55 in good health. Some clones in this sample may be carry-over from other donors' samples. The nucleotides read TGTGCCAGCAGCTACTCACGACTAGCGGGTGTCCACGAGCAGTACTTC. Translated, it gives CASSYSRLAGVHEQYF.